This T cell receptor beta chain was obtained from a study of radiotherapy plus CTLA-4 blockade in lung cancer. The method was immunoSEQ multiplex PCR; TCRdb's version includes in-frame clones alone and lacks a portion of them. The sample gives 75,000 to 80,000 clones, 70% to 90% of which show up once; around 0.85% is in the top ten. Germline values: CDR1 MDHEN, CDR2 SYDVKM. The CDR3 length is 15 residues. Trimming cost V 4 bases and J 2 bases, with 15 bases left between them. The TCR was taken from a human donor with non-small cell lung cancer who had stable disease on radiotherapy plus ipilimumab. The gene calls are TRBV28 and TRBJ2-7; either TRBD1 or TRBD2 may supply D (5 bases each). The sequencing used peripheral blood, collected from a patient treated with radiotherapy plus ipilimumab. The CDR3 DNA is TGTGCCAGCAGTTCCTCCGGGACCGGCCCCTACGAGCAGTACTTC. Amino acid sequence: CASSSSGTGPYEQYF.